This TCR beta chain derives from a study of tumor-infiltrating lymphocytes in primary liver carcinoma. This clonotype has a handful of counts. The input was 500 ng total RNA; TCR beta cDNA was made from it with a constant-region primer. Libraries of TCR beta came from three nested multiplex PCR rounds with slightly modified ARM-PCR. The first two PCR rounds, approximately 10 cycles each, used TRBV1-TRBV30 forward primers and a C-beta reverse primer. A single record per CDR3 protein comes from TCRdb applying MiXCR to the multiplex PCR reads. This table holds about 59,000 distinct CDR3 sequences, less than 85% found once. CDR3 length: 15 residues. The germline CDR1 and CDR2 sequences are SGHRS and YFSETQ. J gave up 11 bases and V 2 bases, and 9 bases lay outside the gene matches. Investigators took RNA and DNA out together from roughly 18-30 mg of unsorted bulk tissue. Patients' primary liver carcinoma was surgically resected.

This clonotype was obtained from a man in his forties or fifties with primary liver carcinoma and hepatitis B virus infection. The J gene is TRBJ2-1, the V gene TRBV5-1; TRBD2 aligns across 11 bases. Sequenced material: liver tumor tissue from sampling region 2. Subset denoted: tumor region T2, inferior pole. CDR3 sequence: CASSLTSGSRGKQFF. CDR3 bases: TGCGCCAGCAGCTTAACTAGCGGGAGCCGGGGGAAGCAGTTCTTC.